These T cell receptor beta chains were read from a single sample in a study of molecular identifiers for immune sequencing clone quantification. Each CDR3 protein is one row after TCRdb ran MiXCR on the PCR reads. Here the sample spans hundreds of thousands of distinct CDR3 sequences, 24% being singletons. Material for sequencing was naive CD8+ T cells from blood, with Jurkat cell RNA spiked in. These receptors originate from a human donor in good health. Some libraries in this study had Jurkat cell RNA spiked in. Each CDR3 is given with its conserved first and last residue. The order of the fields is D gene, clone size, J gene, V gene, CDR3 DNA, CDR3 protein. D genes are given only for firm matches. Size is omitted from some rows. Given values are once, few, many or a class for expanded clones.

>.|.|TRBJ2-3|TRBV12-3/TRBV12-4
TGTGCCAGCAGTCTGGGCTTTCGGGGGAACACAGATACGCAGTATTTT
CASSLGFRGNTDTQYF
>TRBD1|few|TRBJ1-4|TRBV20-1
TGCAGTGCTAGAGGACAGGGGGAGTATGAAAAACTGTTTTTT
CSARGQGEYEKLFF
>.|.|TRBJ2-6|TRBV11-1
TGTGCCAGCAGCTTAGCAGGGACTGCCGTGGTTCTGGGGGCCAACGTCCTGACTTTC
CASSLAGTAVVLGANVLTF
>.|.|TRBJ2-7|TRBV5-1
TGCACCAGCAGCCCTGGACTGAGCGAGCAGTACTTC
CTSSPGLSEQYF
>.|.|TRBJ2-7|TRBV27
TGTGCCAGCAGTTTATCAGTGCCCCCCTACGAGCAGTACTTC
CASSLSVPPYEQYF
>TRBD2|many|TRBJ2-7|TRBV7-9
TGTGCCAGCAGCTTCGTAGTGGCGGGGGACGAGCAGTACTTC
CASSFVVAGDEQYF
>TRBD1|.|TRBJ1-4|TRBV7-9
TGTGCCAGCAGCTTATTTGGGACAGGGTCAGAAAAACTGTTTTTT
CASSLFGTGSEKLFF
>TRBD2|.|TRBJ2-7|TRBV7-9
TGTGCCAGCAGCTTAGTAGCGGGGCGCAGTGGCGAGCAGTACTTC
CASSLVAGRSGEQYF
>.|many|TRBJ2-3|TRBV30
TGTGCCTGGAGCGAAGTCACAGATACGCAGTATTTT
CAWSEVTDTQYF
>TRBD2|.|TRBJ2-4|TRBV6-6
TGTGCCAGCAGCCCTTTGGGGTCCGAGCGGGACGGGCGAAACATTCAGTACTTC
CASSPLGSERDGRNIQYF
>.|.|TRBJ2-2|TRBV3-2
TGTGCCAGCAGCCAAGGCGTAGCGGGGAACACCGGGGAGCTGTTTTTT
CASSQGVAGNTGELFF
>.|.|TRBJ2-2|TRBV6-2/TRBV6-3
TGTGCCAGCAGTTGGCGGGGACGGGCGAACACCGGGGAGCTGTTTTTT
CASSWRGRANTGELFF
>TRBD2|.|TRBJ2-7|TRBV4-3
TGCGCCAGCAGCCAACGTCAGCTAGCGGGAGTCTACGAGCAGTACTTC
CASSQRQLAGVYEQYF
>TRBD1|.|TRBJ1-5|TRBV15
TGTGCCACCAGCAGAGAAACAGGGGGCGTAGGCTATAGCAATCAGCCCCAGCATTTT
CATSRETGGVGYSNQPQHF
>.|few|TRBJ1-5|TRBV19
TGTGCCGTTGGACAGATCTATAGCAATCAGCCCCAGCATTTT
CAVGQIYSNQPQHF
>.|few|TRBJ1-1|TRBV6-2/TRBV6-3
TGTGCCAGCGACAGGCGAGAGAACACTGAAGCTTTCTTT
CASDRRENTEAFF
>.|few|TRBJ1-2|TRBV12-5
TGTGCTAGTGGCTACGGGGGGCCCTATGGCTACACCTTC
CASGYGGPYGYTF
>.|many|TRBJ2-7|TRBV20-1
TGCAGTGCTAGAGGGTGGACCTACGAGCAGTACTTC
CSARGWTYEQYF
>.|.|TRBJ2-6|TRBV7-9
TGTGCCAGCAGCTCTCGGGCAGGGTCCTCTGGGGCCAACGTCCTGACTTTC
CASSSRAGSSGANVLTF
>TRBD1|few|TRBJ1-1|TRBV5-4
TGTGCCAGCAGCCCTCCGACAGGGGGAAACGCTGAAGCTTTCTTT
CASSPPTGGNAEAFF
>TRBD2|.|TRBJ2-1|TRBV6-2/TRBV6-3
TGTGCCAGCAGCCCAACCCAGCGGGGGCCGAACCCAGGGGAGCAGTTCTTC
CASSPTQRGPNPGEQFF
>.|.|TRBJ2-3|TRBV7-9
TGTGCCAGCAGCCCAACTAGCGTGGGGGCCTTCCCTAGCACAGATACGCAGTATTTT
CASSPTSVGAFPSTDTQYF
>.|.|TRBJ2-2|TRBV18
TGTGCCAGCTCACCATCAAAGGCCGGGGAGCTGTTTTTT
CASSPSKAGELFF
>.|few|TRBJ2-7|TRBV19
TGTGCCAGTAGTATTTCGGCGTCCTACGAGCAGTACTTC
CASSISASYEQYF
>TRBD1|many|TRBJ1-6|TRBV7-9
TGTGCCAGCAGCTTAGGACAGGGGGCGGCGGATTCACCCCTCCACTTT
CASSLGQGAADSPLHF
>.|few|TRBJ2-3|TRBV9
TGTGCCAGCAGCGTAGGAGCGGCAGATACGCAGTATTTT
CASSVGAADTQYF
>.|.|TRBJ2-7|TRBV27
TGTGCCAGCAGTGAATCAGGGCACTCCTACGAGCAGTACTTC
CASSESGHSYEQYF
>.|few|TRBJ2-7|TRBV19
TGTGCCAGTAGTATCCGGGACAACACCTACGAGCAGTACTTC
CASSIRDNTYEQYF
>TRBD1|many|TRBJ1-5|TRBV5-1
TGCGCCAGGGGGACAGGGATAAGGGATCAGCCCCAGCATTTT
CARGTGIRDQPQHF
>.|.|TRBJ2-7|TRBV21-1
TGTGCCAGCAGCAAAGCCCCGTGGGACTACGAGCAGTACTTC
CASSKAPWDYEQYF
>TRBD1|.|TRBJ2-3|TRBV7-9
TGTGCCAGCACCCCCGGGACAGGGGGTTGCACAGATACGCGGTATTTT
CASTPGTGGCTDTRYF
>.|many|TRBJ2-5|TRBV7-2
TGTGCCAGCAGCCCGCCAGCGTACCAAGAGACCCAGTACTTC
CASSPPAYQETQYF
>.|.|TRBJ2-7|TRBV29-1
TGCAGCGTCGGTACTTTGGGGGAGCAGTACTTC
CSVGTLGEQYF
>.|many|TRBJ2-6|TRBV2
TGTGCCAGCAGGGAAGTGGAGGGTTCAGGGGCCAACGTCCTGACTTTC
CASREVEGSGANVLTF
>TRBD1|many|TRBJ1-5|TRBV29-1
TGCAGCGTTGACGAGGGGGCAGGGCAGCCCCAGCATTTT
CSVDEGAGQPQHF
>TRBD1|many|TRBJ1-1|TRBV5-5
TGTGCCAGCAGCTGGGACAGGGACGGGGACACTAAAGCTTTCTTT
CASSWDRDGDTKAFF
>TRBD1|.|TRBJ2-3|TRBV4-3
TGCGCCAGCAGCCAAGATAGGGCGATGGCCGGGACAGGTACGCAGTATTTT
CASSQDRAMAGTGTQYF
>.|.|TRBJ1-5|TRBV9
TGTGCCGGACTAGGTCGGCCCCAGCATTTT
CAGLGRPQHF
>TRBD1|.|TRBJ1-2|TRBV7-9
TGTGCCAGCAGCCCACCTGTGTCAGGGGGGCTAGCAAGCTATGGCTACACCTTC
CASSPPVSGGLASYGYTF
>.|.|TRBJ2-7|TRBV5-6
TGTGCCAGCAGCTTGGGATCGGTAAGGCTGACGAACACCTACGAGCAGTACTTC
CASSLGSVRLTNTYEQYF
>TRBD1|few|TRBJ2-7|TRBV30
TGTGCCTGCTTCTCTACGACAGGGGGCGAGAGGACCTTCTCCTACGAGCAGTACTTC
CACFSTTGGERTFSYEQYF
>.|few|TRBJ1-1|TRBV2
TGTGCCAGCATTACAGGGCTCCCTGAAGCTTTCTTT
CASITGLPEAFF
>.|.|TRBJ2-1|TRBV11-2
TGTGCCAGCAGCTTAGATGAGGCAGGCCCGTTGGAGCAGTTCTTC
CASSLDEAGPLEQFF
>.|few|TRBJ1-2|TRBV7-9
TGTGCCAGCAGACCACCCGTTGGGTCCCAAGCTAACTATGGCTACACCTTC
CASRPPVGSQANYGYTF
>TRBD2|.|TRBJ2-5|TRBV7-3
TGTGCCGGCAGCTTAACGGAAGCGGGAGTTGGAGAGACCCAGTACTTC
CAGSLTEAGVGETQYF
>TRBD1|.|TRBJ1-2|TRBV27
TGTGCCAGCAGTAGTCGGAGGGAAGGGGGCTACTATGGCTACACCTTC
CASSSRREGGYYGYTF